The T cell receptor (beta chain) described here comes from a study of T cell changes during pregnancy in multiple sclerosis. TCRdb's table, derived via immunoSEQ multiplex PCR, lists solely in-frame clones and lacks some. The data contain some 67,000 clones, 80% to 95% of them singletons. Germline V gives CDR1 MNHEY, CDR2 SMNVEV (reference sequence). This CDR3 has 16 residues. The V gene end was trimmed by 2 bases and the J gene end by 6 bases; junction bases not matched to a gene: 9. The receptor's source is a female donor with multiple sclerosis, enrolled in a pregnancy study. The sequences come from peripheral blood, collected in the first trimester of pregnancy. The gene calls are TRBV27 and TRBJ2-1; 8 bases are a match to TRBD2. The CDR3 DNA reads TGTGCCAGCAGTTTACGTAGCGGGATTTCTCTCAATGAGCAGTTCTTC. Translation: CASSLRSGISLNEQFF.